This T cell receptor beta chain was observed in a study of blood T cell repertoires in COVID-19. The data were produced by immunoSEQ multiplex PCR, yet TCRdb's version contains in-frame clones alone and is incomplete. Here the sample spans 200,000 to 250,000 clones, around 81% being singletons. What was sequenced was peripheral blood. The clonotype originates from a woman aged 60-70 years with active or convalescent COVID-19.

CDR3 in amino acids: CASSQDGGSSGNTIYF. CDR3 sequence (DNA): TGCGCCAGCAGCCAAGACGGGGGGAGCTCTGGAAACACCATATATTTT. V and J are TRBV4-1 and TRBJ1-3, with D maybe TRBD1 (5 bases). The CDR3 extends over 16 amino acids. Germline V gene sequence: CDR1 MGHRA, CDR2 YSYEKL. The V and J ends lost 0 bases and 0 bases respectively, with 9 bases between them.